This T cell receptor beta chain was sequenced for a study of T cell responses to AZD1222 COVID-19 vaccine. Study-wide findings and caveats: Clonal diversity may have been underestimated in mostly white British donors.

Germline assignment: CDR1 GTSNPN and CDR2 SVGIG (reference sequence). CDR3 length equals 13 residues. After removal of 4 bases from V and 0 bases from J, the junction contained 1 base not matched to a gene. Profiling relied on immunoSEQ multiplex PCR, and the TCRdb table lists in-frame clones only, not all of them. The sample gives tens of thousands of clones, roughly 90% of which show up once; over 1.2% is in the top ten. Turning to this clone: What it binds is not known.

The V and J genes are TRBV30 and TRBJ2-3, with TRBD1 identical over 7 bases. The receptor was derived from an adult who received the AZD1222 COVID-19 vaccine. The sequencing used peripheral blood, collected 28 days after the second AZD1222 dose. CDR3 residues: CAWKGQSTDTQYF. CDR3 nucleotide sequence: TGTGCCTGGAAGGGACAGAGCACAGATACGCAGTATTTT.